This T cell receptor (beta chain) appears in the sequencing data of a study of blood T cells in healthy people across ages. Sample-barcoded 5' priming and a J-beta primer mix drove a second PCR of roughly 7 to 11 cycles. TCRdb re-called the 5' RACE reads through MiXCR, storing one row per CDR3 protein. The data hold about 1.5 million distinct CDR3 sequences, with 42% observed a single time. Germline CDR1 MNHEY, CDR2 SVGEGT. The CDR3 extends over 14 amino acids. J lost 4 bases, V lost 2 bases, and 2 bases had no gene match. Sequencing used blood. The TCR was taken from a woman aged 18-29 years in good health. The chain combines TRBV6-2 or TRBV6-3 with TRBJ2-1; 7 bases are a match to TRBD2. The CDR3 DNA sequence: TGTGCCAGCAGTTACGGGGGGGGATACAATGAGCAGTTCTTC. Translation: CASSYGGGYNEQFF.